Below, 3 T cell receptor beta chains from the same sample are listed, as sequenced in a study of blood T cell repertoires in COVID-19. Clones were read by immunoSEQ multiplex PCR, and TCRdb kept only the in-frame ones, dropping some. This sample has about 400,000 clones, with approximately 86% found just once. The specimen was peripheral blood. The source is a human donor in a cohort sampled during active COVID-19.

CDR3 amino acids: CASSGKRNTDTQYF. The CDR3 coding sequence is TGTGCCAGCAGCGGCAAGCGCAACACAGATACGCAGTATTTT. This sequence joins TRBV5-4 and TRBJ2-3; D not certain. V was cut by 4 bases and J by 2 bases, with 11 bases left in between. The length of the CDR3 is 14 residues. Germline CDR1 is SGHNT and CDR2 is YYREEE (reference sequence).

A word on this clone: This same CDR3 is encoded by further DNA sequences in the sample. The V gene is TRBV18, the J gene TRBJ1-1, with D tentatively TRBD1 (6 bases). V shed 4 bases and J shed 5 bases, with 11 bases lying between them. CDR1 and CDR2 from the germline V gene are KGHSH and LQKENI. This CDR3 has 13 amino acids. DNA of the CDR3: TGTGCCAGCTCACTCAGGGGTGGAACTGAAGCTTTCTTT. As protein: CASSLRGGTEAFF.

The chain couples TRBV15 to TRBJ2-3; TRBD2 agrees at 7 bases. Trimming at V came to 1 base and at J to 1 base, leaving 8 bases not matched to a gene. This CDR3 comprises 17 residues. In germline, CDR1 is LNHNV, CDR2 YYDKDF (reference sequence). DNA for the CDR3: TGTGCCACCAGCAGAGCCTTAGCGGGTTCTGGCACAGATACGCAGTATTTT. This sequence encodes CATSRALAGSGTDTQYF.